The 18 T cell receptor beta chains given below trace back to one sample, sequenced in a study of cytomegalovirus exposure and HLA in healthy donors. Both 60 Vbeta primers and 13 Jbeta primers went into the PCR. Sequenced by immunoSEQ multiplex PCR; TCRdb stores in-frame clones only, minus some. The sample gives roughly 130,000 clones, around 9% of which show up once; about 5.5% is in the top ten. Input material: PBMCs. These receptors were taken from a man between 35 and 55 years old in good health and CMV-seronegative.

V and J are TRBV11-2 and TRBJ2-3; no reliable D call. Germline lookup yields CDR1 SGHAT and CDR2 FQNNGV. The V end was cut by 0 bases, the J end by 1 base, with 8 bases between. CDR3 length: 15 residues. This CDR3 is CASSLEVLGTDTQYF. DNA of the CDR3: TGTGCCAGCAGCTTAGAAGTTTTAGGCACAGATACGCAGTATTTT.

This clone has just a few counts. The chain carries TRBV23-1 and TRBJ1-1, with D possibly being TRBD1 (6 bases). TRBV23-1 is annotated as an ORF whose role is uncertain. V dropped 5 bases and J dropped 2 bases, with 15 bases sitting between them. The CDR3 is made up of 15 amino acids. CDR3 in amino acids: CASSDPRGRNTEAFF. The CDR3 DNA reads TGCGCCAGCAGTGATCCCAGGGGTAGAAACACTGAAGCTTTCTTT.

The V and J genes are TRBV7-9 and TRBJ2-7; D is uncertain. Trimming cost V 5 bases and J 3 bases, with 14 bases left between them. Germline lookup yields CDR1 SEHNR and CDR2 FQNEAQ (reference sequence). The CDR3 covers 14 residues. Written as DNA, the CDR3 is TGTGCCAGCAGCCCCCGAGCGTCGATCTACGAGCAGTACTTC. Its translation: CASSPRASIYEQYF.

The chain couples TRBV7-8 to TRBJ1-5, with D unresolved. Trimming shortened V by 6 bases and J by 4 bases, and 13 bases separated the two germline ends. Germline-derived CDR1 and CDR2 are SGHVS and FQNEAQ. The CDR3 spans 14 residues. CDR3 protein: CASSTTNSNQPQHF. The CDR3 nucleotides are TGTGCCAGCAGTACGACAAACTCTAATCAGCCCCAGCATTTT.

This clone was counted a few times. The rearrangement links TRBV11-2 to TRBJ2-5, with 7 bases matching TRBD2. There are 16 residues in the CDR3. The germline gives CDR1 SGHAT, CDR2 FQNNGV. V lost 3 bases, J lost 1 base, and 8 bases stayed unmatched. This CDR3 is CASSFDRGGGQETQYF. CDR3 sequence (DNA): TGTGCCAGCAGCTTCGATCGGGGCGGGGGCCAAGAGACCCAGTACTTC. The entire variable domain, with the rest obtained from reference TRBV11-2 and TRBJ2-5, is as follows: EAGVAQSPRYKIIEKRQSVAFWCNPISGHATLYWYQQILGQGPKLLIQFQNNGVVDDSQLPKDRFSAERLKGVDSTLKIQPAKLEDSAVYLCASSFDRGGGQETQYFGPGTRLLVL.

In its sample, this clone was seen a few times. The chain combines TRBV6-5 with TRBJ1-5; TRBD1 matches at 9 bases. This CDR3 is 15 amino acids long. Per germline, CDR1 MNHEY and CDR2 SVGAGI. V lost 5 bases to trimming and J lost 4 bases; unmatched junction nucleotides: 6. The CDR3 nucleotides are TGTGCCAGCAGTACCCGACAGGGGGGAAATCAGCCCCAGCATTTT. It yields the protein CASSTRQGGNQPQHF.

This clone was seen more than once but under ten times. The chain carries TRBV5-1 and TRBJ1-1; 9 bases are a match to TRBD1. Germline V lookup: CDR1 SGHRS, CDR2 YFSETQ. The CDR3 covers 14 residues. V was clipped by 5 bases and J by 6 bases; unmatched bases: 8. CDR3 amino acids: CASRDGTGTSEAFF. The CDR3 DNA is TGCGCCAGCAGGGACGGGACAGGGACCTCTGAAGCTTTCTTT.

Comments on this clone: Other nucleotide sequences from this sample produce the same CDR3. The CDR3 coding sequence is TGTGCCAGCAGCCAAATACGGGAGACTGAAGCTTTCTTT. It is translated as CASSQIRETEAFF. The chain combines TRBV14 with TRBJ1-1; D not certain. The V gene lost 2 bases and the J gene lost 5 bases, with 9 bases spanning the gap. This CDR3 contains 13 residues. Per germline, CDR1 SGHDN and CDR2 FVKESK.

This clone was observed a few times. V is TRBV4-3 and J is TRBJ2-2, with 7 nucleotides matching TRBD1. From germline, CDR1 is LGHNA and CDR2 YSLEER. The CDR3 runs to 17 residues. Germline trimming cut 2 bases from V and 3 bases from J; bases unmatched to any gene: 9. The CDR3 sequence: CASSQLKGQGDTGELFF. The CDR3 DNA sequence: TGCGCCAGCAGCCAACTTAAGGGGCAGGGGGACACCGGGGAGCTGTTTTTT.

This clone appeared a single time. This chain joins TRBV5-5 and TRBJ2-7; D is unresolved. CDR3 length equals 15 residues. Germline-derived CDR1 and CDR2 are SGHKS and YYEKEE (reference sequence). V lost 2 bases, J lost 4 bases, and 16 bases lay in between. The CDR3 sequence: CASSFGRPESYEQYF. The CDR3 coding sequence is TGTGCCAGCAGCTTCGGTCGGCCGGAGTCATACGAGCAGTACTTC.

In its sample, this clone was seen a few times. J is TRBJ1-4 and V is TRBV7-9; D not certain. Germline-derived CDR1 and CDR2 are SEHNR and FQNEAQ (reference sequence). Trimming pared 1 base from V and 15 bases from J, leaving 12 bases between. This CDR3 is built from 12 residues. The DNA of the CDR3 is TGTGCCAGCAGCTTAGGAGGTGGTCTAGTGTTTTTT. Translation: CASSLGGGLVFF.

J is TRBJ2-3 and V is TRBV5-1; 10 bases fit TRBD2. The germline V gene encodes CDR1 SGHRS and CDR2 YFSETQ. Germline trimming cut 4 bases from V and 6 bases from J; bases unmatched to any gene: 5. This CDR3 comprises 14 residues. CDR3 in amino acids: CASSPAGLADTQYF. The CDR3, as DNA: TGCGCCAGCAGCCCCGCGGGACTAGCGGATACGCAGTATTTT. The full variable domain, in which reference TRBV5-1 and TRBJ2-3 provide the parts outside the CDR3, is KAGVTQTPRYLIKTRGQQVTLSCSPISGHRSVSWYQQTPGQGLQFLFEYFSETQRNKGNFPGRFSGRQFSNSRSEMNVSTLELGDSALYLCASSPAGLADTQYFGPGTRLTVL.

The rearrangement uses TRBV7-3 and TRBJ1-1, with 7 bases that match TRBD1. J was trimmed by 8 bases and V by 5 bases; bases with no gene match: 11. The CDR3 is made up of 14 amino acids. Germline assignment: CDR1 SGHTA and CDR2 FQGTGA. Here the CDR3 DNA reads TGTGCCAGCAGCGTAAGGGGGGAGGACAGGGAAGCTTTCTTT. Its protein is CASSVRGEDREAFF.

The CDR3 is CITRETQYF. The DNA for the CDR3 is TGCATAACTAGAGAGACCCAGTACTTC. The chain couples TRBV20-1 to TRBJ2-5; maybe TRBD2 (5 bases). This CDR3 is 9 amino acids long. Germline lookup yields CDR1 DFQATT and CDR2 SNEGSKA (reference sequence).

CDR3 region: CASSPQFGKGGNTIYF. CDR3 coding DNA: TGTGCCAGCTCACCACAGTTCGGGAAAGGGGGCAACACCATATATTTT. This chain uses TRBV18 with TRBJ1-3; 7 bases fit TRBD1. Germline loops: CDR1 KGHSH, CDR2 LQKENI. CDR3 length: 16 amino acids. Germline trimming cut 1 base from V and 7 bases from J; bases unmatched to any gene: 10. Supplemented by reference TRBV18 and TRBJ1-3, the full variable domain reads NAGVMQNPRHLVRRRGQEARLRCSPMKGHSHVYWYRQLPEEGLKFMVYLQKENIIDESGMPKERFSAEFPKEGPSILRIQQVVRGDSAAYFCASSPQFGKGGNTIYFGEGSWLTVV.

The CDR3 is CASSSTGNTIYF. In DNA, the CDR3 is TGTGCCAGCAGCTCGACAGGAAACACCATATATTTT. The chain employs TRBV7-2 and TRBJ1-3; D remains unclear. The V gene's germline CDR1 is SGHTA and CDR2 FQGNSA. The CDR3 has 12 residues. Trimming left V 4 bases short and J 4 bases short, with 5 bases between.

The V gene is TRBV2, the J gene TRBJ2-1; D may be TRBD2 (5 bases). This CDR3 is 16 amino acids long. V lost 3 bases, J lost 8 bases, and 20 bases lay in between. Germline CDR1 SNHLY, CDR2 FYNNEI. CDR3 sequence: CASSEKGPTGNDEQFF. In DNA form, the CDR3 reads TGTGCCAGCAGTGAGAAGGGCCCAACGGGGAATGATGAGCAGTTCTTC.

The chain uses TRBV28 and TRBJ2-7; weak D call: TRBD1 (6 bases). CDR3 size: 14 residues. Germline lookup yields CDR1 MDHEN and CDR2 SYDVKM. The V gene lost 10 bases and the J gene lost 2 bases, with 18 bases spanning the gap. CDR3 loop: CATSPIRGTYEQYF. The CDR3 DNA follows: TGTGCCACCTCCCCGATAAGGGGGACCTACGAGCAGTACTTC.